This T cell receptor (beta chain) was found in a study of vaccination effects on CD4 cells after COVID-19. For the study at large: About 2 million PBMC were seeded per well and grown in the presence of 10 IU/ml IL-2 and 8.5 to 10 ug/ml peptides.

Only in-frame clones appear in the TCRdb table, and some are missing; sequencing was by immunoSEQ multiplex PCR. The table records about 40,000 clones, around 73% of them present only once. V was clipped by 6 bases and J by 6 bases; unmatched bases: 11. From germline, CDR1 is ENHRY and CDR2 SYGVKD. The CDR3 is 15 residues long. It was after approximately 11 days of culture that CD4+ T cells were isolated. It was two doses of either the BNT162b2 or mRNA-1273 vaccine that participants received. IL-2 medium took the place of half the medium on both days 3 and 7. This clone was observed a few times. Its matching antigen is unknown.

This receptor was taken from a human donor who received a COVID-19 vaccine. The rearrangement links TRBV10-3 to TRBJ2-1; 7 nucleotides line up with TRBD1. The material sequenced was CD4+ T cells from PBMCs cultured without peptide, taken after COVID-19 vaccination. The DNA of the CDR3 is TGTGCCATCAGGGCAGGGCAGGGGGTTGGCAATGAGCAGTTCTTC. Translating it yields CAIRAGQGVGNEQFF.